Sequencing of this T cell receptor (beta chain) was carried out in a study of cytomegalovirus exposure and HLA in healthy donors. Unmatched junction bases numbered 14, after V lost 10 bases and J lost 3 bases. Per germline, CDR1 SNHLY and CDR2 FYNNEI. The CDR3 loop spans 16 amino acids. PCR primers comprised 60 Vbeta and 13 Jbeta primers. Libraries were prepared by immunoSEQ multiplex PCR; TCRdb keeps only in-frame clonotypes and omits some of them. Of 150,000 to 200,000 clones listed, 75% to 85% were seen once; the top ten hold approximately 1.5%. The origin of this receptor is a woman between 25 and 40 years old in good health and CMV-seropositive. Sequenced material: PBMCs. The gene calls are TRBV2 and TRBJ2-7; 11 bases align to TRBD2. For the CDR3, the DNA is TGTGCCACCATCCCTCCTCTAGCGGGAGGAATCTACGAGCAGTACTTC. Protein product: CATIPPLAGGIYEQYF.